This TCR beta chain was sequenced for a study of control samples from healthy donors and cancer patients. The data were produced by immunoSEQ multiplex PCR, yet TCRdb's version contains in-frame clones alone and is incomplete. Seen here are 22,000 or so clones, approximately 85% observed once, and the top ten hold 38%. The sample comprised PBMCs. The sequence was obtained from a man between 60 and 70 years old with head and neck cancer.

The CDR3 DNA reads as TGTGCCTGGAGTACCGGGACAGGGGGATCACCCCTCCACTTT. This codes for CAWSTGTGGSPLHF. The gene calls are TRBV30 and TRBJ1-6, with TRBD1 identical over 11 bases. CDR1 is GTSNPN and CDR2 is SVGIG in the germline V gene (reference sequence). The V and J ends lost 2 bases and 10 bases, in that order; junction bases with no gene match: 4. The CDR3 covers 14 residues. Based on the CDR3 plus reference TRBV30 and TRBJ1-6, the full variable domain is SQTIHQWPATLVQPVGSPLSLECTVEGTSNPNLYWYRQAAGRGLQLLFYSVGIGQISSEVPQNLSASRPQDRQFILSSKKLLLSDSGFYLCAWSTGTGGSPLHFGNGTRLTVT.